This note documents a single TCR beta chain sequence. In the authors' workflow: Amplification from reference gene primers served as the basis for estimated nucleated cell counts. Data came from immunoSEQ multiplex PCR; TCRdb stores just in-frame clones and leaves some out. The V and J calls and clone size are taken from that table; D and trimming were inferred from the DNA. The sample includes 200,000 to 250,000 clones, 86% seen only once; the top ten take over 3%. Cohorts were based on clinical histories the participants reported. The entry originates in a study of blood T cell repertoires in COVID-19. The wider study: The United States, Italy and Spain were the sources of the acute and convalescent COVID-19 samples. The cDNA or gDNA used as material had been derived from T cells, B-cell-depleted T cells, or PBMCs.

Germline trimming cut 4 bases from V and 5 bases from J; bases unmatched to any gene: 5. The CDR3 has 15 amino acids. Germline CDR1 SEHNR, CDR2 FQNEAQ (reference sequence). The V gene is TRBV7-9, the J gene TRBJ2-1; 10 positions match TRBD1. The source of this sequence is a woman aged 40 to 55 with acute COVID-19. Sequences were obtained from PBMCs or T cells enriched from blood (not recorded which). CDR3 bases: TGTGCCAGCAGCTGGACCGGGACAGGGGACAATGAGCAGTTCTTC. Its translation: CASSWTGTGDNEQFF.